Listed below are T cell receptor beta chains from one sample, sequenced in a study of response to subunit inactivated influenza vaccine. TCRdb fed the RT-PCR reads into MiXCR, producing one record per CDR3 protein. Of about 540,000 distinct CDR3 sequences in the sample, roughly 25% were seen once. These data were likewise used in another study, on T cells expressing NK-cell markers.

The sample was CD4+ T cells sorted from PBMCs, taken less than 13 days after vaccination. The receptors stem from a man between 45 and 60 years old who received an inactivated influenza vaccine. The CDR3 runs from the conserved cysteine through the conserved F or W. Each record gives: V gene, D gene, J gene, CDR3 length, clone size, CDR3 DNA, CDR3 protein. D genes are given only for firm matches. For some rows the clone size is stated as once, few or many, or as a class when expanded; others skip it.

TRBV20-1	-	TRBJ1-2	14	few	TGCAGTGCGGGGGGGGCTTTAGCTAACTATGGCTACACCTTC	CSAGGALANYGYTF
TRBV11-2	-	TRBJ2-1	12	-	TGTGCCAGCAGCTTAGATCGGTGGGAGCAGTTCTTC	CASSLDRWEQFF
TRBV28	TRBD2	TRBJ2-1	16	few	TGTGCCAGCAATACCGGGACTAGCGGGGGGCTCCTTGAGCAGTTCTTC	CASNTGTSGGLLEQFF
TRBV7-2	-	TRBJ2-7	14	few	TGTGCCAGCAGTTTAGGGGGGGGGCCCTACGAGCAGTACTTC	CASSLGGGPYEQYF
TRBV9	-	TRBJ2-7	13	-	TGTGCCAGCAGCAATCAGAACTCCTACGAGCAGTACTTC	CASSNQNSYEQYF
TRBV20-1	TRBD1	TRBJ1-1	12	few	TGCAGTGCGCCGGGACAGCACACTGAAGCTTTCTTT	CSAPGQHTEAFF
TRBV5-1	-	TRBJ2-2	15	once	TGCGCCAGCAGCTTGGGACAATCTGGCACCGGGGAGCTGTTTTTT	CASSLGQSGTGELFF
TRBV4-1	TRBD1	TRBJ2-3	15	-	TGCGCCAGCAAACCCGTAGGACAGGGGAGGCATACGCAGTATTTT	CASKPVGQGRHTQYF
TRBV25-1	TRBD1	TRBJ2-5	15	-	TGTGCCAGCATGAACCCGCCGGGACAGGGGGAGACCCAGTACTTC	CASMNPPGQGETQYF
TRBV9	TRBD1	TRBJ2-1	14	-	TGTGCCAGCAGCGGACAGGGGGCCTGGAATGAGCAGTTCTTC	CASSGQGAWNEQFF
TRBV7-3	TRBD2	TRBJ2-3	15	-	TGTGCCAGCAGCTTACAACTAGCGAGCACAGATACGCAGTATTTT	CASSLQLASTDTQYF
TRBV7-2	TRBD1	TRBJ1-5	15	few	TGTGCCAGCAGCTTAGCGGGACAGGTCACTGAGCCCCAGCATTTT	CASSLAGQVTEPQHF
TRBV12-3/TRBV12-4	-	TRBJ1-1	14	-	TGTGCCAGCAGTTTGGACATGCCGGGGACTGAAGCTTTCTTT	CASSLDMPGTEAFF
TRBV28	-	TRBJ2-5	14	-	TGTGCCAGCAGTTCCAGGGATTTTGGTGAGACCCAGTACTTC	CASSSRDFGETQYF
TRBV20-1	TRBD2	TRBJ2-7	15	-	TGCAGTGCTAGAGATTCCCAGCGGGAGGACCGCGAGCAGTACTTC	CSARDSQREDREQYF
TRBV7-2	-	TRBJ1-2	13	-	TGTGCCAGCTCCCCCGTATCTGACTATGGCTACACCTTC	CASSPVSDYGYTF
TRBV4-3	-	TRBJ1-5	16	few	TGCGCCAGCAGCCAAGATAGTGGGGGGAGCAATCAGCCCCAGCATTTT	CASSQDSGGSNQPQHF
TRBV28	-	TRBJ2-7	18	few	TGTGCCAGCACCGCTGCCTACAGGGTAATGGGCAAATCCCGTGAGCAGTACTTC	CASTAAYRVMGKSREQYF
TRBV27	-	TRBJ2-7	15	-	TGTGCCAGCAGTCCTTTAAGACTGGCGGCCTACGAGCAGTACTTC	CASSPLRLAAYEQYF
TRBV12-3/TRBV12-4	-	TRBJ1-1	14	few	TGTGCCAGCAGCATACGAATTACGAACACTGAAGCTTTCTTT	CASSIRITNTEAFF
TRBV5-1	-	TRBJ2-5	13	-	TGCGCCAGCAGCTTGGATCTGCAGAGGGCCCAGTACTTC	CASSLDLQRAQYF
TRBV12-3/TRBV12-4	TRBD2	TRBJ2-7	13	-	TGTGCCAGCAGTTCAGCGGGAGCGCACGAGCAGTACTTC	CASSSAGAHEQYF
TRBV24-1	TRBD2	TRBJ2-5	15	few	TGTGCCACCAGTGATTCCGGGACTAGTCGGGAGACCCAGTACTTC	CATSDSGTSRETQYF
TRBV29-1	-	TRBJ2-3	11	-	TGCAGCGTTGTACTGTTGGATACGCAGTATTTT	CSVVLLDTQYF
TRBV10-3	-	TRBJ2-7	17	few	TGTGCCATCAGTGAGTCGTATTTTGTCAGGGAGAGGGGCGAGCAGTACTTC	CAISESYFVRERGEQYF